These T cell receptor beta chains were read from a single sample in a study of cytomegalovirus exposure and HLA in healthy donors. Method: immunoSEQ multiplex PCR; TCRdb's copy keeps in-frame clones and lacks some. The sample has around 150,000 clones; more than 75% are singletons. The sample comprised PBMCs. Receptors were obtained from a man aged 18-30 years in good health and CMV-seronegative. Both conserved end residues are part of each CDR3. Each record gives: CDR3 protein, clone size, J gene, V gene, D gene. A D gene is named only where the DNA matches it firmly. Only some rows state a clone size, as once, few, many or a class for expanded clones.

CDR3aa: CASSQGPGLGEKLFF; abundance: .; j_gene: TRBJ1-4; v_gene: TRBV4-1; d_gene: .
CDR3aa: CASSPGTGVDEKLFF; abundance: .; j_gene: TRBJ1-4; v_gene: TRBV10-1; d_gene: TRBD1
CDR3aa: CSVRSGTGRYEQYF; abundance: .; j_gene: TRBJ2-7; v_gene: TRBV29-1; d_gene: TRBD1
CDR3aa: CAWSGQGFYGYTF; abundance: few; j_gene: TRBJ1-2; v_gene: TRBV30; d_gene: TRBD1
CDR3aa: CASSLLGTGVYGYTF; abundance: few; j_gene: TRBJ1-2; v_gene: TRBV7-2; d_gene: TRBD1
CDR3aa: CASSATGTPPDTQYF; abundance: .; j_gene: TRBJ2-3; v_gene: TRBV9; d_gene: .
CDR3aa: CASAGGTDETQYF; abundance: .; j_gene: TRBJ2-5; v_gene: TRBV6-1; d_gene: TRBD2
CDR3aa: CASRRESGRTDTQYF; abundance: .; j_gene: TRBJ2-3; v_gene: TRBV6-5; d_gene: TRBD2
CDR3aa: CASSMGQATNEKLFF; abundance: .; j_gene: TRBJ1-4; v_gene: TRBV5-1; d_gene: TRBD1
CDR3aa: CASSHSGSSYNEQFF; abundance: .; j_gene: TRBJ2-1; v_gene: TRBV11-2; d_gene: TRBD2
CDR3aa: CASLGQSYNEQFF; abundance: .; j_gene: TRBJ2-1; v_gene: TRBV6-6; d_gene: .
CDR3aa: CASSLTGSSYEQYF; abundance: .; j_gene: TRBJ2-7; v_gene: TRBV4-3; d_gene: .
CDR3aa: CASSGGQASNEQFF; abundance: once; j_gene: TRBJ2-1; v_gene: TRBV10-1; d_gene: TRBD1
CDR3aa: CASSLTSGGAYNEQFF; abundance: .; j_gene: TRBJ2-1; v_gene: TRBV7-2; d_gene: TRBD2
CDR3aa: CASSIGQGGQPQHF; abundance: .; j_gene: TRBJ1-5; v_gene: TRBV19; d_gene: TRBD1
CDR3aa: CASSGATQWDTQYF; abundance: .; j_gene: TRBJ2-3; v_gene: TRBV28; d_gene: .
CDR3aa: CASSYGGWKNTEAFF; abundance: .; j_gene: TRBJ1-1; v_gene: TRBV6-5; d_gene: .
CDR3aa: CASSPGQGGNTEAFF; abundance: few; j_gene: TRBJ1-1; v_gene: TRBV4-2; d_gene: TRBD1
CDR3aa: CASSLVGTGGQETQYF; abundance: .; j_gene: TRBJ2-5; v_gene: TRBV5-6; d_gene: TRBD1
CDR3aa: CASRAGGGGDTQYF; abundance: .; j_gene: TRBJ2-3; v_gene: TRBV6-5; d_gene: TRBD2
CDR3aa: CASSEASRSNQPQHF; abundance: .; j_gene: TRBJ1-5; v_gene: TRBV6-1; d_gene: .
CDR3aa: CASSSLAGGGADTQYF; abundance: once; j_gene: TRBJ2-3; v_gene: TRBV28; d_gene: TRBD2
CDR3aa: CASSPRHSSYEQYF; abundance: .; j_gene: TRBJ2-7; v_gene: TRBV27; d_gene: .
CDR3aa: CASSLSVLDNEQFF; abundance: .; j_gene: TRBJ2-1; v_gene: TRBV11-3; d_gene: .
CDR3aa: CASGSVNSQGARNGYTF; abundance: .; j_gene: TRBJ1-2; v_gene: TRBV12-5; d_gene: TRBD1
CDR3aa: CASSADTGTSGTQYTDTQYF; abundance: .; j_gene: TRBJ2-3; v_gene: TRBV10-1; d_gene: TRBD2
CDR3aa: CASSLDPAREPDTQYF; abundance: .; j_gene: TRBJ2-3; v_gene: TRBV11-2; d_gene: .
CDR3aa: CASSNRGHDNEQFF; abundance: once; j_gene: TRBJ2-1; v_gene: TRBV7-9; d_gene: TRBD1
CDR3aa: CASGLSKDRGTGELFF; abundance: .; j_gene: TRBJ2-2; v_gene: TRBV12-5; d_gene: TRBD1
CDR3aa: CASSAAANTGELFF; abundance: .; j_gene: TRBJ2-2; v_gene: TRBV2; d_gene: .
CDR3aa: CASRGQGATEAFF; abundance: .; j_gene: TRBJ1-1; v_gene: TRBV19; d_gene: TRBD1
CDR3aa: CASNLDRGGNEQFF; abundance: .; j_gene: TRBJ2-1; v_gene: TRBV19; d_gene: .
CDR3aa: CASSPSFLRQGKANYGYTF; abundance: .; j_gene: TRBJ1-2; v_gene: TRBV18; d_gene: TRBD1
CDR3aa: CASSITSGGPYEQYF; abundance: .; j_gene: TRBJ2-7; v_gene: TRBV27; d_gene: TRBD2
CDR3aa: CASSVAFREDSYEQYF; abundance: .; j_gene: TRBJ2-7; v_gene: TRBV19; d_gene: TRBD2
CDR3aa: CASTPLIWEAGEKLFF; abundance: .; j_gene: TRBJ1-4; v_gene: TRBV6-6; d_gene: .
CDR3aa: CASSETGTGINEQFF; abundance: .; j_gene: TRBJ2-1; v_gene: TRBV25-1; d_gene: TRBD1
CDR3aa: CASSERAPVTDTQYF; abundance: .; j_gene: TRBJ2-3; v_gene: TRBV2; d_gene: .
CDR3aa: CARSTKTGDCTDTQYF; abundance: .; j_gene: TRBJ2-3; v_gene: TRBV5-3; d_gene: .
CDR3aa: CASSPPSGQGRETQYF; abundance: .; j_gene: TRBJ2-5; v_gene: TRBV5-6; d_gene: TRBD1
CDR3aa: CASSLSQGYSYEQYF; abundance: few; j_gene: TRBJ2-7; v_gene: TRBV28; d_gene: .
CDR3aa: CASSRSVGANNEQFF; abundance: .; j_gene: TRBJ2-1; v_gene: TRBV9; d_gene: .
CDR3aa: CASSHRQGDTQYF; abundance: .; j_gene: TRBJ2-3; v_gene: TRBV4-3; d_gene: TRBD1
CDR3aa: CASSFSSRGIQPQHF; abundance: .; j_gene: TRBJ1-5; v_gene: TRBV27; d_gene: .
CDR3aa: CASSFRQGGGGYTF; abundance: .; j_gene: TRBJ1-2; v_gene: TRBV5-6; d_gene: .
CDR3aa: CASRNGQGVFNTIYF; abundance: .; j_gene: TRBJ1-3; v_gene: TRBV28; d_gene: TRBD1
CDR3aa: CASSRTGGLGDTQYF; abundance: .; j_gene: TRBJ2-3; v_gene: TRBV10-2; d_gene: TRBD1
CDR3aa: CASSFRRLSTDTQYF; abundance: .; j_gene: TRBJ2-3; v_gene: TRBV27; d_gene: .
CDR3aa: CSVESGDTQYF; abundance: .; j_gene: TRBJ2-3; v_gene: TRBV29-1; d_gene: .
CDR3aa: CASSSPDAGEGYEQYF; abundance: .; j_gene: TRBJ2-7; v_gene: TRBV7-2; d_gene: .
CDR3aa: CASSLEQGVAEAFF; abundance: .; j_gene: TRBJ1-1; v_gene: TRBV5-1; d_gene: TRBD1
CDR3aa: CASSSATDRSINEQYF; abundance: .; j_gene: TRBJ2-7; v_gene: TRBV5-4; d_gene: TRBD1
CDR3aa: CAWSVSSLTDTQYF; abundance: .; j_gene: TRBJ2-3; v_gene: TRBV30; d_gene: .